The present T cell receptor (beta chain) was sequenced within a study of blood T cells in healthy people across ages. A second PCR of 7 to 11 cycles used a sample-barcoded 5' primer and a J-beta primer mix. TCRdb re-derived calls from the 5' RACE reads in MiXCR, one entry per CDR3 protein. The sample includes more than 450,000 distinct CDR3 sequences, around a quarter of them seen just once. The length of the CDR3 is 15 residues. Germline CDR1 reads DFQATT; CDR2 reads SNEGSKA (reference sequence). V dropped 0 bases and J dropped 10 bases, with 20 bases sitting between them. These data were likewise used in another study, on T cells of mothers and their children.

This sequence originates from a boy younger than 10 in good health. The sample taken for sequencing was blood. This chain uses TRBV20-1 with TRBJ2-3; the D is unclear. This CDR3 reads CSARDKLMENRAQYF. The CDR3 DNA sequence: TGCAGTGCTAGAGATAAATTAATGGAGAATAGAGCGCAGTATTTT.